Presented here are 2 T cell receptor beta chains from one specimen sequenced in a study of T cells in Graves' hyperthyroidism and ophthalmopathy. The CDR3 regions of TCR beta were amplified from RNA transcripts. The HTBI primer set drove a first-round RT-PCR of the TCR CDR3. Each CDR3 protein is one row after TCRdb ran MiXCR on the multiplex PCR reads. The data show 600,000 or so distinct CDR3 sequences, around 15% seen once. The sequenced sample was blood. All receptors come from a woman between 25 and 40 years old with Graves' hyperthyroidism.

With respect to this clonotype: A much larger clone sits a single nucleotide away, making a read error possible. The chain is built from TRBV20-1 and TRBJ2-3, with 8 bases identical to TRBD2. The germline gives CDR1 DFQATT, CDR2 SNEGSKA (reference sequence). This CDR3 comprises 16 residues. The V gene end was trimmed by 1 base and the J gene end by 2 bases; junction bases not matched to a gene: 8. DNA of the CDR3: TGCAGTGCTAGAGGCCGAGCGGGGGCTAACACAGATACGCAGTATTTT. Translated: CSARGRAGANTDTQYF.

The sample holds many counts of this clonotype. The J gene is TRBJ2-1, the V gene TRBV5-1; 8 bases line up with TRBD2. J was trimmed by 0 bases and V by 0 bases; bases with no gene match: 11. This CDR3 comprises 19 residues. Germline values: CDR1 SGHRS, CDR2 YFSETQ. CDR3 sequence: CASSLAALAGGSSYNEQFF. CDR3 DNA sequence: TGCGCCAGCAGCTTGGCCGCTCTAGCGGGTGGGAGCTCCTACAATGAGCAGTTCTTC.